The source of this TCR beta chain is a study of CD8 T cells in ankylosing spondylitis. TCRdb recomputed calls from the 5' RACE reads with MiXCR, one row per CDR3 protein. The profile shows tens of thousands of distinct CDR3 sequences, around 6.5% of them singletons. Per germline, CDR1 SGHVS and CDR2 FQNEAQ. The V and J ends lost 3 bases and 8 bases respectively, with 13 bases between them. This CDR3 spans 13 amino acids. This clonotype appeared many times. The chain recombines TRBV7-8 with TRBJ1-2; TRBD1 might be the D (5 bases). This TCR came from a male donor with ankylosing spondylitis. Sequencing was done on a sample of synovial fluid, either unsorted or a sorted T cell fraction (not recorded which). The CDR3 is CASSFGRDGGYTF. In DNA, the CDR3 is TGTGCCAGCAGCTTTGGCAGGGATGGAGGCTACACCTTC.